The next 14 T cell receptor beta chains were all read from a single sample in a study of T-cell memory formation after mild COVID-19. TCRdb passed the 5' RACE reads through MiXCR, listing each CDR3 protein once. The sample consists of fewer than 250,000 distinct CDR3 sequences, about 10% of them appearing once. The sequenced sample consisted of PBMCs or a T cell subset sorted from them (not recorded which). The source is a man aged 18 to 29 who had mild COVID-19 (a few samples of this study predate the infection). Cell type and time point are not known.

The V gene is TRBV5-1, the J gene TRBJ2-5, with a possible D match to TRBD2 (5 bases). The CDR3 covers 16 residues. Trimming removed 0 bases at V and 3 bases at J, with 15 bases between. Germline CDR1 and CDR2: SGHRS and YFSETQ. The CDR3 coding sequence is TGCGCCAGCAGCTTGGGAGGAAGCGGAACGAAAGAGACCCAGTACTTC. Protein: CASSLGGSGTKETQYF.

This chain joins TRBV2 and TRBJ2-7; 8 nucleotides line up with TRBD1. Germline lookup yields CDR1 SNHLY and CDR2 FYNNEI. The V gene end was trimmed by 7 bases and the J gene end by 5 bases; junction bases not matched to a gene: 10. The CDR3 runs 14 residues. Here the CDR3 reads CASTQQGEDDEQYF. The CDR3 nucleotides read TGTGCCAGCACTCAACAGGGGGAGGATGACGAGCAGTACTTC.

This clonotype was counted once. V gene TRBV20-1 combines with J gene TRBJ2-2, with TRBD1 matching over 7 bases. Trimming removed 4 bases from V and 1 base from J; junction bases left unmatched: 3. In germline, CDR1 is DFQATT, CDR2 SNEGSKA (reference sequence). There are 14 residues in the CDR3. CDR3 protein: CSATRTGNTGELFF. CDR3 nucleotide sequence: TGCAGTGCTACCAGGACAGGGAACACCGGGGAGCTGTTTTTT.

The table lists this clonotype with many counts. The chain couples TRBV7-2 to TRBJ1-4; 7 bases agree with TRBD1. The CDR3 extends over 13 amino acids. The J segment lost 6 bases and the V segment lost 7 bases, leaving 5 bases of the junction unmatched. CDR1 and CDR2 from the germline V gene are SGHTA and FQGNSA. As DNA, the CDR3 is TGTGCCAGCAAAAAGGGGGCCTATGAAAAACTGTTTTTT. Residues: CASKKGAYEKLFF.

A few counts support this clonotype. The CDR3 nucleotides read TGTGCCAGCAGCCAAGAGGAGAGCAATCAGCCCCAGCATTTT. Translated: CASSQEESNQPQHF. The genes are TRBV3-1 and TRBJ1-5, with unresolved D. CDR3 length: 14 amino acids. The germline V and J ends were trimmed by 0 bases and 1 base, with 4 bases remaining between them. CDR1 is LGHDT and CDR2 is YNNKEL in the germline V gene (reference sequence).

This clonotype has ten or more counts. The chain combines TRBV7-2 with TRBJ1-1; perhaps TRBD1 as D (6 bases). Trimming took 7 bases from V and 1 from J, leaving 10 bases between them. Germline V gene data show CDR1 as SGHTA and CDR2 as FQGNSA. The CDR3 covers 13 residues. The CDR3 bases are TGTGCCAGCACCCTGGGACAGAACACTGAAGCTTTCTTT. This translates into CASTLGQNTEAFF.

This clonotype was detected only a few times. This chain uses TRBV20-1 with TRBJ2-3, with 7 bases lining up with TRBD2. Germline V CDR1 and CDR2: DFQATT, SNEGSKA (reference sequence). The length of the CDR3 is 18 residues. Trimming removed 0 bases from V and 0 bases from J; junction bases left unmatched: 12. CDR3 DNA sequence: TGCAGTGCTAGAGATCTTGGGAGGGCGCGTGCTAGCACAGATACGCAGTATTTT. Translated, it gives CSARDLGRARASTDTQYF.

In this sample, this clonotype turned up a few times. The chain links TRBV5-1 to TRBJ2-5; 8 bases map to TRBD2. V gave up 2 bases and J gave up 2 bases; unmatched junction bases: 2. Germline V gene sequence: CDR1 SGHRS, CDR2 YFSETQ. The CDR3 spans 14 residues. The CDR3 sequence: CASSFASGQETQYF. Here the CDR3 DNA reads TGCGCCAGCAGCTTCGCTAGCGGGCAAGAGACCCAGTACTTC.

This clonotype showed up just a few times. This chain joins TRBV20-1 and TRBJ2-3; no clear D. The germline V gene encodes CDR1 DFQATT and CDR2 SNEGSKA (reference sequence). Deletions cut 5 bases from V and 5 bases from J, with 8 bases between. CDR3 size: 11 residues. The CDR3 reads CSALALDTQYF. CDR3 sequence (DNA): TGCAGTGCTCTCGCGTTAGATACGCAGTATTTT.

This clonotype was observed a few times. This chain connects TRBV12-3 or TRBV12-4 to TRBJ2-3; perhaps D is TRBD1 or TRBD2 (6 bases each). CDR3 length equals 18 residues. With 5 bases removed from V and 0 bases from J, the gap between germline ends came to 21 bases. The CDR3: CASSPPRGQGTSTDTQYF. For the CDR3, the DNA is TGTGCCAGCAGTCCCCCTCGGGGGCAGGGGACTAGCACAGATACGCAGTATTTT.

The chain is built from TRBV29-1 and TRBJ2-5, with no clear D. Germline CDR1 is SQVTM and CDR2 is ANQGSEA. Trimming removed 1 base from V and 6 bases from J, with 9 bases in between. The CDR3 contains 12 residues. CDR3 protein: CSVEGNGKTQYF. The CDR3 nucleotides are TGCAGCGTTGAAGGGAATGGGAAGACCCAGTACTTC.

The CDR3 DNA reads as TGCGCCAGCAGCTCGCTAACCACACCGGGACTAGGGTTCACAGATACGCAGTATTTT. Translating gives CASSSLTTPGLGFTDTQYF. The chain combines TRBV4-3 with TRBJ2-3, with 8 bases that match TRBD2. CDR1 and CDR2 (germline): LGHNA, YSLEER. V lost 5 bases and J lost 2; bases outside the gene matches: 18. The CDR3 runs to 19 residues.

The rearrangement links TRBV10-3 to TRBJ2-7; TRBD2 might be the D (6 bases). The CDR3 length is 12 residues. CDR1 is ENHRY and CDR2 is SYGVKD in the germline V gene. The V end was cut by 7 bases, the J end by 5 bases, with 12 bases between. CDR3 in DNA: TGTGCCATCACTTGGGACTCTAACGAGCAGTACTTC. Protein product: CAITWDSNEQYF.

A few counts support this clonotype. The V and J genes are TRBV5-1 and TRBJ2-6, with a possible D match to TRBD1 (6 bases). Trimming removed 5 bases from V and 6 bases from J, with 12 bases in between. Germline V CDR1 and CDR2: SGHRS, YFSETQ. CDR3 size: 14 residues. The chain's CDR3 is CASRLTGEANVLTF. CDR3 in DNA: TGCGCCAGCAGGCTGACAGGCGAGGCCAACGTCCTGACTTTC.